The 12 T cell receptor beta chains presented below share a single source sample, sequenced in a study of regulatory T cells in long-lasting Graves disease. Construction of the TCR beta libraries employed iRepertoire HTBI primers in conjunction with Arm-PCR of CDR3 regions. MiXCR, applied by TCRdb to the multiplex PCR reads, yields one record per CDR3 protein. The data hold about half a million distinct CDR3 sequences, with 12% observed a single time. Noted time point: newly diagnosed GD, antithyroid drugs for less than 3 months. Isolated PBMC RNA provided the starting material for the TCR library. In addition, the sample was reused for a study of T cells in Graves' hyperthyroidism and ophthalmopathy.

The specimen comprised peripheral blood mononuclear cells (PBMCs), sampled at new diagnosis, from a patient treated with antithyroid drugs. The receptors were gathered from a woman aged 25 to 39 with Graves disease.

The J gene is TRBJ2-7, the V gene TRBV15, with no clear D. V dropped 0 bases and J dropped 6 bases, with 9 bases sitting between them. CDR1 and CDR2 from the germline V gene are LNHNV and YYDKDF (reference sequence). This CDR3 has 13 residues. The CDR3 spells CATSRDPLSEQYF. The CDR3 coding sequence is TGTGCCACCAGCAGAGACCCGTTATCCGAGCAGTACTTC.

This clonotype was recorded at least ten times. V usage is TRBV19 and J usage is TRBJ2-1; 7 nucleotides line up with TRBD2. The CDR3 is 15 amino acids. Germline CDR1 LNHDA, CDR2 SQIVND (reference sequence). Trimming at V came to 6 bases and at J to 7 bases, leaving 12 bases not matched to a gene. The CDR3 DNA follows: TGTGCCAGTAGGGGCGGGAGTCAAATTTTAAATGAGCAGTTCTTC. Residues: CASRGGSQILNEQFF.

The table lists this clonotype with many counts. The V call is TRBV3-1, the J call TRBJ2-6; the D gene is possibly TRBD1 (5 bases). There are 17 residues in the CDR3. The germline CDR1 and CDR2 sequences are LGHDT and YNNKEL (reference sequence). Trimming stripped 4 bases from V and 0 bases from J, with 13 bases between. CDR3 sequence: CASSPLTASSGANVLTF. In DNA, the CDR3 is TGTGCCAGCAGCCCCTTGACAGCGAGCTCTGGGGCCAACGTCCTGACTTTC.

This clonotype was seen more than once but under ten times. The chain couples TRBV28 to TRBJ2-5; maybe TRBD1 (5 bases). The length of the CDR3 is 13 residues. Trimming shortened V by 6 bases and J by 5 bases, and 13 bases separated the two germline ends. The germline gives CDR1 MDHEN, CDR2 SYDVKM. The CDR3 DNA reads TGTGCCAGCAGACCCTCAGGGTCTGAGACCCAGTACTTC. It specifies CASRPSGSETQYF.

At least ten counts were recorded for this clonotype. V is TRBV7-2 and J is TRBJ1-1; the D is unclear. The CDR3 is 14 amino acids. Germline CDR1 reads SGHTA; CDR2 reads FQGNSA. V lost 4 bases and J lost 11, with 20 bases in between. The CDR3 is CASSSPRRSSGAFF. The CDR3 nucleotides read TGTGCCAGCAGCTCGCCGAGACGGTCAAGTGGGGCTTTCTTT.

This clonotype was seen many times. The gene calls are TRBV19 and TRBJ1-1, with no clear D. The germline gives CDR1 LNHDA, CDR2 SQIVND (reference sequence). CDR3 length: 14 residues. Trimming took 5 bases from V and 6 from J, leaving 16 bases between them. CDR3 region: CASSYAVAVPEAFF. The CDR3, as DNA: TGTGCCAGTAGTTACGCCGTGGCTGTCCCTGAAGCTTTCTTT.

This clonotype was seen at least ten times. The chain couples TRBV2 to TRBJ1-5; D gene ambiguous. The CDR3 spans 14 residues. Per germline, CDR1 SNHLY and CDR2 FYNNEI. The V end lost 5 bases, the J end lost 5 bases, and 13 bases lay between the germline ends. CDR3 DNA sequence: TGTGCCAGCAGTATCAAGGGCCAGTATCAGCCCCAGCATTTT. It codes for CASSIKGQYQPQHF.

In this sample, this clonotype turned up many times. The chain carries TRBV19 and TRBJ1-1; D call uncertain. The germline gives CDR1 LNHDA, CDR2 SQIVND (reference sequence). V lost 4 bases to trimming and J lost 0 bases, with 12 bases between them. The CDR3 contains 15 residues. The CDR3 nucleotides read TGTGCCAGTAGTACTACACTTATAATGAACACTGAAGCTTTCTTT. Protein sequence: CASSTTLIMNTEAFF.

This clonotype was seen many times. The chain links TRBV20-1 to TRBJ1-1; weak D call: TRBD1 (6 bases). V was cut by 6 bases and J by 4 bases, with 12 bases left in between. Germline V lookup: CDR1 DFQATT, CDR2 SNEGSKA (reference sequence). The CDR3 loop spans 12 amino acids. The DNA for the CDR3 is TGCAGTGCGAAAGGACAGAGCACTGAAGCTTTCTTT. Its translation is CSAKGQSTEAFF.

This clonotype showed up many times. This chain links TRBV20-1 with TRBJ2-1; D unresolved. V lost 3 bases, J lost 10 bases, and 10 bases lay in between. The CDR3 covers 11 residues. Germline V lookup: CDR1 DFQATT, CDR2 SNEGSKA (reference sequence). Written as DNA, the CDR3 is TGCAGTGCTAGCGTGTACGGGGAGCAGTTCTTC. Translated: CSASVYGEQFF.

This clonotype was counted a few times. The gene calls are TRBV18 and TRBJ2-6; 8 bases align to TRBD2. CDR3 size: 19 residues. V shed 4 bases, J shed 3 bases, and the junction held 14 bases outside the gene matches. Germline-derived CDR1 and CDR2 are KGHSH and LQKENI. CDR3 sequence (DNA): TGTGCCAGCTCACGGACTAGCTTCCCTCGGTTAGATGGGGCCAACGTCCTGACTTTC. It encodes CASSRTSFPRLDGANVLTF.

The chain employs TRBV27 and TRBJ1-5, with 9 bases fitting TRBD1. The germline CDR1 and CDR2 sequences are MNHEY and SMNVEV (reference sequence). The V and J ends lost 7 bases and 4 bases, in that order; junction bases with no gene match: 5. This CDR3 is built from 14 residues. The CDR3 sequence: CASKDRGRNQPQHF. The CDR3 DNA follows: TGTGCCAGCAAGGACAGGGGCAGAAATCAGCCCCAGCATTTT.